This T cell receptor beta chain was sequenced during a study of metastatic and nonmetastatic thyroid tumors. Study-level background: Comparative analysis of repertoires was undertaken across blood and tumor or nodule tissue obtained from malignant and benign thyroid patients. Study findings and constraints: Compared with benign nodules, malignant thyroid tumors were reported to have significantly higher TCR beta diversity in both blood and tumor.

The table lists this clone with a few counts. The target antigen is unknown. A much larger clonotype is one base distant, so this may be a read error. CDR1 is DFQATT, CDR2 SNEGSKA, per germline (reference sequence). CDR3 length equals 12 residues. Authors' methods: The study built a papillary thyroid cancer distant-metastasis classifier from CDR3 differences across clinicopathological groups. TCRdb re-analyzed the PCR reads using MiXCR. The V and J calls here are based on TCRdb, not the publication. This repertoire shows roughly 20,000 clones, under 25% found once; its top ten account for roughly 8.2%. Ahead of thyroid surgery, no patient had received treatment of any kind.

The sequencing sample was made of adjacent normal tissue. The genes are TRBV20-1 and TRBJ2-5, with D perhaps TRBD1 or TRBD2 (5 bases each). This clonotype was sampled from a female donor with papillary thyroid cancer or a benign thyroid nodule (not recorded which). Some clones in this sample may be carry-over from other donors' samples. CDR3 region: CSGGCGQGTQYF. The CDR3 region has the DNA TGCAGTGGGGGGTGCGGACAAGGGACCCAGTACTTC.